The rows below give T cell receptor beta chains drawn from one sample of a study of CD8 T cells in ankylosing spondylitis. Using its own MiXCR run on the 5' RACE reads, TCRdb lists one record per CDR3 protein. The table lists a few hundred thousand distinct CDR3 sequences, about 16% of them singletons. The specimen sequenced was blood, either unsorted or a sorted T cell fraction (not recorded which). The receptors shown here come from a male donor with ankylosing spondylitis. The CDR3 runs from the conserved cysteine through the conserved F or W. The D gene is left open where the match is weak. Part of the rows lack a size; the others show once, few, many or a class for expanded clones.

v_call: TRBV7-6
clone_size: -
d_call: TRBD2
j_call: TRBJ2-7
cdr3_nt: TGTGCCAGCAGCCAGACTAGCGGCGAGCAGTACTTC
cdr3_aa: CASSQTSGEQYF

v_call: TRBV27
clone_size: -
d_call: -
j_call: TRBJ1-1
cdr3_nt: TGTGCCAGCAGTTACCTTACGGGAGGTCCGAACACTGAAGCTTTCTTT
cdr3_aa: CASSYLTGGPNTEAFF

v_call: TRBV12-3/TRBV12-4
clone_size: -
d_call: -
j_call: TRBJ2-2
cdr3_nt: TGTGCCAGCAGTTTGTCAGGATACCCCCAAACCGGGGAGCTGTTTTTT
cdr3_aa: CASSLSGYPQTGELFF

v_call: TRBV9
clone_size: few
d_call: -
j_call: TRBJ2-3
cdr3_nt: TGTGCCAGCAGCAACACTCTAGCCCCCTCGATGAATACGCAGTATTTT
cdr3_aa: CASSNTLAPSMNTQYF

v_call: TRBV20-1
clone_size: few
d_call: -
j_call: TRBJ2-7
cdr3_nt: TGCAGTGCTAGAGATCTAGCGATAGGGTACGAGCAGTACTTC
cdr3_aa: CSARDLAIGYEQYF

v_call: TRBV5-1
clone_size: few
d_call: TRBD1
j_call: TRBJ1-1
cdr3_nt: TGCGCCAGCAGCATCTCCTCTCAGGGGGGTATGAACACTGAAGCTTTCTTT
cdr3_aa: CASSISSQGGMNTEAFF

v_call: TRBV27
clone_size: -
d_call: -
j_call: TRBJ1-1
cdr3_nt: TGTGCCAGCAGTTTATCACCGGACCCTCGTACTGAAGCTTTCTTT
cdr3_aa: CASSLSPDPRTEAFF

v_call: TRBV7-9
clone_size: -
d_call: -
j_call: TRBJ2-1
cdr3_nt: TGTGCCAGCAGCTTAGAGAATTCCTCCTACAATGAGCAGTTCTTC
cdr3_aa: CASSLENSSYNEQFF

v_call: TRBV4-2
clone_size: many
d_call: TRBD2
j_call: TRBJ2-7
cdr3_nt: TGTGCCAGCAGCCTTATGATAGCGGGAGGCAACGAGCAGTACTTC
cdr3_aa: CASSLMIAGGNEQYF

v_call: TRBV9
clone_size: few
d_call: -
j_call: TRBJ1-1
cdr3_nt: TGTGCCAGCAGTGGAGGGGGGAACACTGAAGCTTTCTTT
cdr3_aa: CASSGGGNTEAFF

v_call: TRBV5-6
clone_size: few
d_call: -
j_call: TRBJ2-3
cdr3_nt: TGTGCCAGCTCCTGGGGGGAAGATACGCAGTATTTT
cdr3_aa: CASSWGEDTQYF

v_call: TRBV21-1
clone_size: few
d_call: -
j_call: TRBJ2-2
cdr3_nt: TGTGCCAGCGCAACCTCGGGGAAGGCCGGGGAGCTGTTTTTT
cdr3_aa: CASATSGKAGELFF

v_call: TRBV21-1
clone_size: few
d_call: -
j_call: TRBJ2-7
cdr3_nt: TGTGCCAGCAGCAATCCCTCGGACCAAACCACGGAACAGTACTTC
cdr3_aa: CASSNPSDQTTEQYF

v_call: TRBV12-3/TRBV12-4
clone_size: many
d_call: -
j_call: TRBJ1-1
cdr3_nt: TGTGCCACCCATCTGGAACCGAACACTGAAGCTTTCTTT
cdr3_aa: CATHLEPNTEAFF

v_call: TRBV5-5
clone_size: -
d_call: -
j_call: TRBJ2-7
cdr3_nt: TGTGCCAGCAGCACCTACGGGGGCTCCTACGAGCAGTACTTC
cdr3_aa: CASSTYGGSYEQYF

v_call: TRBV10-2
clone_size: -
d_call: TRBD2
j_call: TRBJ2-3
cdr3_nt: TGCGCCAGCAGTGAGGGACTAGCGGGAAACACAGATACGCAGTATTTT
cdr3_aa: CASSEGLAGNTDTQYF

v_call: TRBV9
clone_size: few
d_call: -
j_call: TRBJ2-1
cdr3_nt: TGTGCCAGCAGCCTCTTTAGGACAGCGCCTGGGGAGCAGTTCTTC
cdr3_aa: CASSLFRTAPGEQFF

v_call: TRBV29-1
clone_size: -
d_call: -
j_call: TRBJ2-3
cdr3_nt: TGCAGCGTCTTGAGGGCACCAGCAGATACGCAGTATTTT
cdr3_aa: CSVLRAPADTQYF

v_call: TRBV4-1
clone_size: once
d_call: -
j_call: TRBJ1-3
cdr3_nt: TGCGCCAGCAGCCAAGTTCAGGGCCGGACTGGAAACACCATATATTTT
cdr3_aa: CASSQVQGRTGNTIYF

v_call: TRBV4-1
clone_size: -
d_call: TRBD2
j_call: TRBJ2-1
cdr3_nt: TGCGCCAGCAGCCTAAGCCAGCGGGGGGGGTTTGAGCAGTTCTTC
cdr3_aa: CASSLSQRGGFEQFF

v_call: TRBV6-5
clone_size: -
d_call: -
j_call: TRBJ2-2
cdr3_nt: TGTGCCAGCAGTTACTCGGGTTCGGGGGCCGGGGAGCTGTTTTTT
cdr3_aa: CASSYSGSGAGELFF

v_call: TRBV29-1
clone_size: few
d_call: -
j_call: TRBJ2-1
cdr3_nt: TGCAGCGTTGGCCCCTCAGCAGATCAGTTCTTC
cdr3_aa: CSVGPSADQFF

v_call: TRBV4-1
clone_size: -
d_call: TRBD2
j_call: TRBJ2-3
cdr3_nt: TGCGCCAGCAGCCAAAGTAGCGGGAGCACAGATACGCAGTATTTT
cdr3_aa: CASSQSSGSTDTQYF

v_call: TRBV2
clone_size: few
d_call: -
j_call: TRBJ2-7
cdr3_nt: TGTGCCAGCAGTGAGTCCCCTTCCTACGAGCAGTACTTC
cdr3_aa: CASSESPSYEQYF

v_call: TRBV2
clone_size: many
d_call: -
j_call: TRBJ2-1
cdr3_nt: TGTGCCAGCAGTGGGTTTGGGGGGCGGGGCCGCCCCAATGAGCAGTTCTTC
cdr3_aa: CASSGFGGRGRPNEQFF

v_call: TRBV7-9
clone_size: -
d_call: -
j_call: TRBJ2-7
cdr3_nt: TGTGCCAGCAGCCCCCTGACAGGCACGGGAGTCTACGAGCAGTACTTC
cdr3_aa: CASSPLTGTGVYEQYF

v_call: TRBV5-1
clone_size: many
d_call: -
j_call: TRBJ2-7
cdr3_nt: TGCGCCAGCAGCTTATTAGCCTACGAGCAGTACTTC
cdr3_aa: CASSLLAYEQYF

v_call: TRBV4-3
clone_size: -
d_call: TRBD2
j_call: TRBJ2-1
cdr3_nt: TGCGCCAGCAGCCAAGATCTGCAACTAGCGGGAGAAAATGAGCAGTTCTTC
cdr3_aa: CASSQDLQLAGENEQFF

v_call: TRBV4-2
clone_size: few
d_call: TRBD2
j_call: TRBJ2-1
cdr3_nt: TGTGCCAGCAGCGGGGAACCTAGCGGCAATGAGCAGTTCTTC
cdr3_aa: CASSGEPSGNEQFF

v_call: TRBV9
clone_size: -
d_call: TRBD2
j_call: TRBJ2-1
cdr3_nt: TGTGCCAGCAGCGTAGCGGGGGGGCCCACGGATGAGCAGTTCTTC
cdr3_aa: CASSVAGGPTDEQFF

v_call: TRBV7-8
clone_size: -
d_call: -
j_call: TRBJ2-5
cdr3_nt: TGTGCCAGCAGCTTAGGTGGAGGATGGGGCAAAGAGACCCAGTACTTC
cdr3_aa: CASSLGGGWGKETQYF

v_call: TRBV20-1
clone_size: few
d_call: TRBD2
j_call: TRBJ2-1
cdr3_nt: TGCAGTGCTAGAGGACTAGCGGGGGAAGATGAGCAGTTCTTC
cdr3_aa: CSARGLAGEDEQFF

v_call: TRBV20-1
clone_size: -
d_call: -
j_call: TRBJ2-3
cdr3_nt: TGCAGTGCTAAGCCGTGGGATGGCGGGGCTATAGATACGCAGTATTTT
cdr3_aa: CSAKPWDGGAIDTQYF

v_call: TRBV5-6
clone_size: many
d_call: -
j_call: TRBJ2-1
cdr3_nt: TGTGCCAGCAGCTTGGCGGGGATAATCTCCTACAATGAGCAGTTCTTC
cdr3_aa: CASSLAGIISYNEQFF

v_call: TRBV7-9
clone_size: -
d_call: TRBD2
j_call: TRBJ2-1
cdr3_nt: TGTGCCAGCAGCACCTTCTCACGGAGGACTAGCTACAATGAGCAGTTCTTC
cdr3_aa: CASSTFSRRTSYNEQFF

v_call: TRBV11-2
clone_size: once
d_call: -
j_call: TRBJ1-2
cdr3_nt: TGTGCCAGCAGTTCTACAGGACTATCTAACTATGGCTACACCTTC
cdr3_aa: CASSSTGLSNYGYTF

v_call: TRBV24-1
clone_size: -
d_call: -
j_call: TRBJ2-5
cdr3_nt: TGTGCCACCAGTGATTTTACAGGGAGGGAGACCCAGTACTTC
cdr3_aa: CATSDFTGRETQYF

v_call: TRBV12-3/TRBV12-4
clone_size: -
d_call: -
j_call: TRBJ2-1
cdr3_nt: TGTGCCAGCAGTTCGACAGAGTTCGACAATGAGCAGTTCTTC
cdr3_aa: CASSSTEFDNEQFF

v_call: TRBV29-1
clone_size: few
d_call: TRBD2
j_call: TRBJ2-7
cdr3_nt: TGCAGCGTTGAACTAGCGGGAATCTACTCCTACGAGCAGTACTTC
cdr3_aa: CSVELAGIYSYEQYF

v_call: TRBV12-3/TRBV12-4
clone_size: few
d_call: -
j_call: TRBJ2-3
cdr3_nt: TGTGCCAGCAGTCCCTCGGTGGCCCCAAGCACAGATACGCAGTATTTT
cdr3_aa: CASSPSVAPSTDTQYF

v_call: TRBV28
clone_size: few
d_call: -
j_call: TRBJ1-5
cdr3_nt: TGTGCCAGCAGTTTTGGACAGAGCAATCAGCCCCAGCATTTT
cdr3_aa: CASSFGQSNQPQHF

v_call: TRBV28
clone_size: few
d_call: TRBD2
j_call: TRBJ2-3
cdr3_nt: TGTGCCAGCAGTTTACCGCTAGCGGGAGGCCCGGCGACAGATACGCAGTATTTT
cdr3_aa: CASSLPLAGGPATDTQYF

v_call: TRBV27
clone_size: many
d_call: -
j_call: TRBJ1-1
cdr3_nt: TGTGCCAGCAGTCCTGACAGAATGAACACTGAAGCTTTCTTT
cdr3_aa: CASSPDRMNTEAFF

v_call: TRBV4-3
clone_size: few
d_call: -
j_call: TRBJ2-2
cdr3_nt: TGCGCCAGCAGCCAAGATTTCAGAGGCACCGGGGAGCTGTTTTTT
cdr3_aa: CASSQDFRGTGELFF

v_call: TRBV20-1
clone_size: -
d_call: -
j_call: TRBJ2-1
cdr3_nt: TGCAGTGCTAGGGTCGAGGTCCCCTACAATGAGCAGTTCTTC
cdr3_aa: CSARVEVPYNEQFF

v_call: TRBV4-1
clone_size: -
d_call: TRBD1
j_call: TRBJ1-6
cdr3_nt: TGCGCCAGCAGCCAGGGACAGGGGCGCTATAATTCACCCCTCCACTTT
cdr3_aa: CASSQGQGRYNSPLHF

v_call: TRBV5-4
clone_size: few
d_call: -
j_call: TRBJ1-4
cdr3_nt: TGTGCCAGCAGCTTGGGGCCCCCGGGGTCAACTAATGAAAAACTGTTTTTT
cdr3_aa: CASSLGPPGSTNEKLFF

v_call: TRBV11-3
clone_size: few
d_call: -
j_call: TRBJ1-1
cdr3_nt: TGTGCCAGCAGCCTAAGGGGGAAAACTGAAGCTTTCTTT
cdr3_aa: CASSLRGKTEAFF

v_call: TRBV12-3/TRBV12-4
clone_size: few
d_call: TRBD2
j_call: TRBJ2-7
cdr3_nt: TGTGCCAGCAGTCTCGAGGGGGTAGCGGGGTTTTACGAGCAGTACTTC
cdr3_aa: CASSLEGVAGFYEQYF

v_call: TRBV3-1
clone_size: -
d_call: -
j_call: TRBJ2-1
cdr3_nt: TGTGCCAGCAGCCAAGAAATTGGGGCACCTCCGAATGAGCAGTTCTTC
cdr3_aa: CASSQEIGAPPNEQFF

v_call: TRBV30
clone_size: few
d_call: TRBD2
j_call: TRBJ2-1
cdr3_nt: TGTGCCTGGGTAGCGGGGGGGCCTAACAATGAGCAGTTCTTC
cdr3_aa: CAWVAGGPNNEQFF

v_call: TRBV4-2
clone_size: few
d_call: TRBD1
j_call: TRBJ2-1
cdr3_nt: TGTGCCAGCAGCCTTTTCACAGGGGCATACAATGAGCAGTTCTTC
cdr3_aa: CASSLFTGAYNEQFF